This T cell receptor beta chain stems from a study of shared clonotypes between healthy human individuals (dated by TCRdb to 2018 to 2021). Broadly, across the study: The cohort comprised two women and a few men aged 18 to 49 years. For each donor, CD4 naive and CD4 memory were each run on three plates, CD8 naive on two plates, and CD8 memory on one plate. To estimate repertoire size and how much clonotype sharing occurs between individuals, the study deeply sequenced the blood TCR repertoires of several healthy adults. To increase sequencing depth and limit assay-specific biases, TCR repertoire library preparation and sequencing were carried out by different laboratories using diverse techniques. Each donor's leukapheresis produced roughly between roughly 0.85 and 9 billion PBMCs. Results and caveats for the whole study, not just this receptor: The genetic and exposure-history diversity represented was limited by the small number of donors. Sampling was restricted to blood, and TCR repertoires in tissue are likely to differ from TCR repertoires in blood. Pairwise subsampling indicated that sequencing depth was expected to affect the degree of clonotype sharing among donors. Compared with non-shared clonotypes, clonotypes shared by all four sorted-subset donors had higher generation probabilities. Naive subsets generally had larger estimated clonotype richness than memory subsets did. Even with the large sequencing depth, rarefaction of the sorted-subset datasets indicated that sequencing was incomplete. Around 5.4% of naive CD4, more than 3% of naive CD8, about 2.1% of memory CD4, and around 0.42% of memory CD8 clonotypes were shared across a few donors.

The CDR1 and CDR2 encoded by the germline V gene are LGHNT and FRNRAP. The trim is 1 base for V and 5 bases for J, with a gap of 20 bases between the germline ends. Including cysteine and phenylalanine, the CDR3 has 17 amino acids. Only the CDR3 DNA stays, 51 bases, in frame from base 1. Notes on this clone: No antigen is known for it. No much larger clone exists at a distance of one base, and base qualities are not known.

Using the deep immunoSEQ assay, TCR CDR3 regions were amplified from genomic DNA by multiplex PCR. For each cell subset, the extracted genomic DNA was distributed evenly across all wells of several immunoSEQ 96-well plates, and each plate served as one replicate. For sorted subsets, roughly 200 ng of genomic DNA, equivalent to some 33,000 T cell genomes, went into each replicate PCR. The purified libraries were quantified using a Qubit 3.0 fluorometer, sized with a Bioanalyzer 2100, and then quantified again using the KAPA Library Quantification kit. A separate single-read 150-cycle Illumina NextSeq 550 flow cell was used to sequence each immunoSEQ 96-well plate. Per the source publication's procedure: The immunoSEQ output contained only junctional sequences without quality scores, so filtering could not match that applied to full-length reads. To assign V/J genes and CDR3, sequences were annotated using PyIR, a Python wrapper for IgBLAST v1.9, with IMGT germline references. Reads with weak V/J assignments (E-value above 1e-6), missing CDR3, stop codons, out-of-frame junctions, or ambiguous translated residues were removed. V3J clonotypes were defined by identical inferred V gene, J gene, and CDR3 amino acid sequence. To compute the percentage overlap between repertoires, the number of shared unique clonotypes was divided by the size of the smaller repertoire. RTK rarefaction, the Chao1 estimator, and Recon v2.1 estimates of unobserved clonotypes were used to assess repertoire richness. Generation probabilities were computed with OLGA for all TCRbeta clonotypes obtained by the gDNA method from several donors. TCRdb mirrors the immuneACCESS table, restricted to in-frame sequences. Some clones are absent from its copies; in checked studies, under half trace to an unresolved V gene, and the reason for the others is unknown. That table supplies the V and J calls and clone size; D and trimming were determined from the DNA. For this sample the table gives about 2.1 million clones, of which just under 95% were detected only once. The ten largest clones capture more than 1.5% of the sample.

CD8 naive samples consisted of CD45RO-negative cells that were positively selected for CCR7, yielding a CD45RA+CCR7+ population without TemRA cells. Healthy HIV-negative adults with no recently reported acute infections or vaccinations were included as donors. All donors were Caucasian adults living in Nashville, Tennessee, USA. Blood was collected by leukapheresis, and PBMCs were isolated by Ficoll-Histopaque density gradient centrifugation and then cryopreserved in liquid nitrogen vapor phase. Analytical flow cytometry was used to check the purity and quantity of each magnetically sorted T cell population. Genomic DNA was isolated from each sorted fraction and quantified by UV absorbance on a Nanodrop 2000c.

This chain is built from TRBV12-5 and TRBJ2-5, and the D gene may be TRBD1, 6 bases matching. This receptor was identified in a man younger than 35 in good health. Some clones in this sample may be carry-over from other donors' samples. Material for sequencing was naive CD8+ T cells from PBMCs. The label giving this sample's cell subset or site can be read as: CD45RA+CCR7+. The DNA reads as follows: TGTGCTAGTGGTTTGGCCCTACCACAGGGATCGTTGGAGACCCAGTACTTC. It is translated as CASGLALPQGSLETQYF.